The sequence of this T cell receptor (beta chain) was determined in a study of blood T cell repertoires in COVID-19. Across the study: Among Cohort 3 donors, those recovered had two negative PCRs, clearance, or symptom resolution. Some COVID-19 samples were acute and others convalescent; all came from the United States, Italy and Spain. PBMCs, B-cell-depleted T cells, or T cells provided the cDNA or gDNA that made up the material.

The method was immunoSEQ multiplex PCR; TCRdb's version includes in-frame clones alone and lacks a portion of them. This sample carries around 290,000 clones, 88% of them seen once, and the ten largest clones take 2% to 2.5%. Germline CDR1 is LNHNV and CDR2 is YYDKDF (reference sequence). This CDR3 contains 14 residues. Trimming removed 5 bases from V and 5 bases from J; junction bases left unmatched: 8. The cohort comprised adults aged 18 to 89 years residing in around 25 US areas. The chain links TRBV15 to TRBJ1-1; 7 nucleotides align to TRBD1. This clonotype was sampled from a woman aged 60-75 years in a cohort exposed to, infected with or recovered from COVID-19 (not recorded which). The sequenced sample was PBMCs or T cells enriched from blood (not recorded which). The CDR3: CATSSRTGRTEAFF. In nucleotides, the CDR3 is TGTGCCACCAGCTCTCGGACAGGAAGGACTGAAGCTTTCTTT.